This note documents a single TCR beta chain sequence. These data belong to a study of blood T cell repertoires in COVID-19. In the study overall: T cells, B-cell-depleted T cells, or PBMCs supplied cDNA or gDNA.

Here immunoSEQ multiplex PCR was the method, and the copy in TCRdb shows in-frame clones only, minus some. The sample has 300,000 to 450,000 clones; 85% are singletons. The sequence was obtained from a woman between 18 and 29 years old with acute or convalescent COVID-19. Material for sequencing was peripheral blood.

The CDR3 region has the DNA TGTGCCACCAGTGATTTGCTCGGGGGGCTCGGGGCTTTCTTT. Protein sequence: CATSDLLGGLGAFF. The chain carries TRBV24-1 and TRBJ1-1; D is possibly TRBD1 (6 bases). With 0 bases removed from V and 11 bases from J, the gap between germline ends came to 15 bases. From germline, CDR1 is KGHDR and CDR2 SFDVKD. The CDR3 loop spans 14 amino acids.